This note documents a single T cell receptor (beta chain) sequence. These data are taken from a study of shared clonotypes between healthy human individuals. Study in general: Each donor had three CD4 naive, three CD4 memory, two CD8 naive and one CD8 memory plate.

TCRdb keeps only in-frame clones here, not all; method: immunoSEQ multiplex PCR. In the table there are more than 2,000,000 clones, approximately 95% of which are singletons. J was trimmed by 4 bases and V by 4 bases; bases with no gene match: 6. There are 16 residues in the CDR3. Germline CDR1 is MNHEY and CDR2 is SVGAGI. The specimen sequenced was naive CD4+ T cells from PBMCs. Noted subset: CD45RA+ positively selected. The clonotype was recovered from a man younger than 35 in good health. Some clones in this sample may be carry-over from other donors' samples. This chain links TRBV6-5 with TRBJ2-3; 12 bases line up with TRBD2. The CDR3 DNA is TGTGCCAGCAGTTTACACCGACTAGCGGGGGCAGATACGCAGTATTTT. Translated: CASSLHRLAGADTQYF.